These 7 T cell receptor beta chains were sequenced from one sample in a study of blood T cell repertoires in COVID-19. Clones were read by immunoSEQ multiplex PCR, and TCRdb kept only the in-frame ones, dropping some. This sample yields a few hundred thousand clones, of which 83% are seen a single time; about 1.3% belongs to the top ten. Sequencing input: peripheral blood. These receptors were obtained from a woman in her twenties or thirties with COVID-19, enrolled during active disease.

This chain joins TRBV19 and TRBJ1-5; 8 nucleotides agree with TRBD1. CDR1 is LNHDA and CDR2 is SQIVND in the germline V gene (reference sequence). CDR3 length: 15 amino acids. V trimming: 6 bases; J trimming: 2 bases; junction bases outside the gene matches: 6. The CDR3 region is CASREGQGRNQPQHF. The CDR3 DNA reads TGTGCCAGTAGGGAAGGACAGGGCCGCAATCAGCCCCAGCATTTT. The variable domain in full, completed from reference TRBV19 and TRBJ1-5, reads DGGITQSPKYLFRKEGQNVTLSCEQNLNHDAMYWYRQDPGQGLRLIYYSQIVNDFQKGDIAEGYSVSREKKESFPLTVTSAQKNPTAFYLCASREGQGRNQPQHFGDGTRLSIL.

As for this clone: Other DNA sequences from this sample encode an identical CDR3 as well. The chain links TRBV18 to TRBJ1-1; D perhaps matches TRBD1 (5 bases). Trimming removed 3 bases at V and 0 bases at J, with 8 bases between. The CDR3 is 14 amino acids. Germline CDR1 reads KGHSH; CDR2 reads LQKENI. This chain's CDR3 is CASSPQGMNTEAFF. The CDR3 nucleotides read TGTGCCAGCTCACCGCAGGGCATGAACACTGAAGCTTTCTTT.

V is TRBV7-2 and J is TRBJ2-3; D is perhaps TRBD1 (5 bases). This CDR3 is 14 amino acids long. The germline CDR1 and CDR2 sequences are SGHTA and FQGNSA. Trimming removed 1 base from V and 4 bases from J, with 9 bases in between. The CDR3 region has the DNA TGTGCCAGCAGCTTAGAGGCAGGGCCAGATACGCAGTATTTT. Its protein is CASSLEAGPDTQYF. Complete variable domain (other parts from reference TRBV7-2 and TRBJ2-3): GAGVSQSPSNKVTEKGKDVELRCDPISGHTALYWYRQSLGQGLEFLIYFQGNSAPDKSGLPSDRFSAERTGGSVSTLTIQRTQQEDSAVYLCASSLEAGPDTQYFGPGTRLTVL.

The chain carries TRBV28 and TRBJ2-3; D is undetermined. This CDR3 contains 12 residues. Between the trimmed V and J ends, which lost 3 bases and 7 bases, there was a span of 8 bases. Germline V CDR1 and CDR2: MDHEN, SYDVKM. DNA of the CDR3: TGTGCCAGCAGTTTTCGGCGGAATACGCAGTATTTT. It specifies CASSFRRNTQYF.

The chain is built from TRBV10-1 and TRBJ1-2; the match to TRBD1 covers 7 bases. Germline CDR1 is WNHNN and CDR2 is SYGVQD (reference sequence). The V segment lost 10 bases and the J segment 0 bases; nucleotides outside the gene matches: 5. CDR3 size: 13 residues. The DNA for the CDR3 is TGCGCCACCGAGGGACAGCCTAACTATGGCTACACCTTC. Translated, it gives CATEGQPNYGYTF.

This chain links TRBV6-1 with TRBJ2-4; D is ambiguous. V was shortened by 0 bases and J by 4 bases, with 10 bases between the two germline ends. Looked up from germline, CDR1 is MNHNS and CDR2 is SASEGT. The CDR3 consists of 15 residues. CDR3 in DNA: TGTGCCAGCAGTGAAGCTTTTTCCGGGAAAAACATTCAGTACTTC. Its protein product is CASSEAFSGKNIQYF.

In the case of this clone: This may be a read error: a much more frequent sequence differs by one nucleotide. The J gene is TRBJ2-7, the V gene TRBV9; possible D gene TRBD1, 6 bases. CDR1 and CDR2 from the germline V gene are SGDLS and YYNGEE. Trimming pared 3 bases from V and 6 bases from J, leaving 10 bases between. The CDR3 totals 12 residues. This CDR3 is CASSAQGGEQYF. CDR3 DNA: TGTGCCAGCAGCGCACAGGGTGGCGAGCAGTACTTC.